These 12 T cell receptor beta chains were sequenced from one sample in a study of cytomegalovirus exposure and HLA in healthy donors (dated by TCRdb to 2016 to 2017). Library construction relied on the immunoSEQ multiplex PCR assay. For the multiplex PCR, a mixture combining 60 forward primers for TCR Vbeta segments and 13 reverse primers for TCR Jbeta segments was used. In its TCRdb copy, this immuneACCESS table keeps in-frame sequences only and misses some clones. Where compared with another copy, unresolved V genes explain less than half of these, and the others have no known cause. For this sample the table gives approximately 200,000 clones, of which 75% to 80% were detected only once. The ten largest clones take up around 2% of the sample. The sequencing input was PBMCs. All receptors come from a man aged 18 to 30 in good health and CMV-seronegative.

The gene calls are TRBV11-2 and TRBJ2-3; perhaps TRBD2 as D (7 bases). Trimming left V 0 bases short and J 5 bases short, with 15 bases between. CDR3 length: 16 residues. From germline, CDR1 is SGHAT and CDR2 FQNNGV. Here the CDR3 reads CASSLDGGGGVDTQYF. In DNA form, the CDR3 reads TGTGCCAGCAGCTTAGATGGGGGGGGCGGCGTAGATACGCAGTATTTT.

To note about this clone: The junction shows a germline mismatch at one end, possibly a read error. The chain carries TRBV18 and TRBJ2-5; D is unresolved. CDR1 and CDR2 (germline): KGHSH, LQKENI. The CDR3 covers 14 residues. CDR3 loop: CASSPISAQEAQYF. As DNA, the CDR3 is TGTGCCAGCTCACCAATAAGTGCCCAAGAGGCCCAGTACTTC.

The chain combines TRBV7-9 with TRBJ2-7; TRBD1 matches at 7 bases. V gave up 1 base and J gave up 6 bases; unmatched junction bases: 6. Germline V gene data show CDR1 as SEHNR and CDR2 as FQNEAQ (reference sequence). This CDR3 has 14 residues. For the CDR3, the DNA is TGTGCCAGCAGCTTAGGAGGGGGCCAAGGCGAGCAGTACTTC. This sequence encodes CASSLGGGQGEQYF. The complete variable domain, with remaining parts taken from reference TRBV7-9 and TRBJ2-7, reads DTGVSQNPRHKITKRGQNVTFRCDPISEHNRLYWYRQTLGQGPEFLTYFQNEAQLEKSRLLSDRFSAERPKGSFSTLEIQRTEQGDSAMYLCASSLGGGQGEQYFGPGTRLTVT.

The chain employs TRBV27 and TRBJ2-7; 7 bases fit TRBD2. The CDR3 extends over 15 amino acids. Per the germline V gene, CDR1 is MNHEY and CDR2 is SMNVEV (reference sequence). V dropped 2 bases and J dropped 5; count of bases not matched to a gene: 9. The CDR3, as DNA: TGTGCCAGCAGTTTAGAGGGCGGGAGTTCCCACGAGCAGTACTTC. Translation gives CASSLEGGSSHEQYF.

This chain uses TRBV19 with TRBJ2-1, with 9 bases identical to TRBD2. This CDR3 has 15 amino acids. Germline CDR1 is LNHDA and CDR2 is SQIVND (reference sequence). Trimming at V came to 1 base and at J to 13 bases, leaving 11 bases not matched to a gene. CDR3 coding DNA: TGTGCCAGTAGTATAGGAAAGGGTAGCGGGAGCGGTCAGTTCTTC. Translation: CASSIGKGSGSGQFF.

The chain couples TRBV4-1 to TRBJ1-2; D is ambiguous. The V end lost 0 bases, the J end lost 0 bases, and 11 bases lay between the germline ends. This CDR3 contains 16 residues. Per germline, CDR1 MGHRA and CDR2 YSYEKL. The CDR3 DNA reads TGCGCCAGCAGCCAAGAGCCAGTTTACCCTAACTATGGCTACACCTTC. Its translation is CASSQEPVYPNYGYTF.

The rearrangement joins TRBV14 to TRBJ1-1; D not certain. Trimming shortened V by 1 base and J by 4 bases, and 7 bases separated the two germline ends. The germline V gene has CDR1 SGHDN and CDR2 FVKESK. The CDR3 has 13 residues. The CDR3 DNA sequence: TGTGCCAGCAGCCAAGTTGAGCCCACTGAAGCTTTCTTT. Translation gives CASSQVEPTEAFF.

CDR3 protein: CASSAMDRQGYGYTF. CDR3 bases: TGTGCCAGCAGCGCCATGGACAGGCAGGGCTATGGCTACACCTTC. The chain couples TRBV11-2 to TRBJ1-2; 7 bases are shared with TRBD1. CDR1 is SGHAT, CDR2 FQNNGV, per germline. CDR3 length: 15 amino acids. Trimming cost V 5 bases and J 4 bases; bases outside gene matches: 10.

This clone was picked up a small number of times. The chain uses TRBV6-5 and TRBJ2-7, with 7 bases matching TRBD2. V was pared by 4 bases and J by 5 bases, with 5 bases of the junction left unmatched. CDR3 length equals 13 residues. The germline CDR1 and CDR2 sequences are MNHEY and SVGAGI. The CDR3 DNA follows: TGTGCCAGCAGTTCTAAGGGAGGGAACGAGCAGTACTTC. Encoded protein: CASSSKGGNEQYF.

Note on this clone: One junction end disagrees with the germline gene, perhaps due to a read error. Other DNA sequences in the same sample also yield this CDR3. The V gene is TRBV25-1, the J gene TRBJ2-5; no clear D gene. The CDR3 covers 13 residues. CDR1 MGHDK and CDR2 SYGVNS come from the germline V gene. CDR3 bases: TGCGCCAGCAGTGTTCGACAACAAGAGACCCAGTACTTC. Protein sequence: CASSVRQQETQYF. Full variable domain (remainder filled in from reference TRBV25-1 and TRBJ2-5): EADIYQTPRYLVIGTGKKITLECSQTMGHDKMYWYQQDPGMELHLIHYSYGVNSTEKGDLSSESTVSRIRTEHFPLTLESARPSHTSQYLCASSVRQQETQYFGPGTRLLVL.

V is TRBV5-1 and J is TRBJ2-1, with TRBD1 matching 7 bases. The CDR3 is 16 residues long. Trimming at V came to 3 bases and at J to 5 bases, leaving 11 bases not matched to a gene. The germline gives CDR1 SGHRS, CDR2 YFSETQ. In DNA, the CDR3 is TGCGCCAGCAGCTCGCGGACCCCGGGACAGCACAATGAGCAGTTCTTC. Translating it yields CASSSRTPGQHNEQFF.

This clone occurred once. This sequence joins TRBV19 and TRBJ2-5; D may be TRBD1 (5 bases). This CDR3 has 13 residues. The ends were cut back, 6 bases at V and 6 bases at J, with 14 bases in the middle. Germline V gene data show CDR1 as LNHDA and CDR2 as SQIVND (reference sequence). The CDR3 loop reads CASRSQGPQTQYF. The DNA of the CDR3 is TGTGCCAGTAGGTCCCAGGGTCCCCAGACCCAGTACTTC. Using reference TRBV19 and TRBJ2-5 for the parts outside the CDR3, the full variable domain is DGGITQSPKYLFRKEGQNVTLSCEQNLNHDAMYWYRQDPGQGLRLIYYSQIVNDFQKGDIAEGYSVSREKKESFPLTVTSAQKNPTAFYLCASRSQGPQTQYFGPGTRLLVL.